This T cell receptor beta chain was sequenced for a study of blood T cell repertoires in COVID-19. TCRdb's copy holds only in-frame clones and misses some; the assay was immunoSEQ multiplex PCR. The sample shows approximately 190,000 clones, roughly 80% of them seen only once. The CDR3 runs to 16 residues. Per germline, CDR1 SGDLS and CDR2 YYNGEE. V was pared by 0 bases and J by 6 bases, with 8 bases of the junction left unmatched. Sequenced input: peripheral blood. The sequence derives from a woman between 55 and 75 years old with COVID-19, enrolled during active disease. The chain carries TRBV9 and TRBJ2-7, with 11 bases that match TRBD2. CDR3 sequence: CASSVGVAGGPSEQYF. DNA for the CDR3: TGTGCCAGCAGCGTAGGGGTAGCGGGAGGGCCGTCCGAGCAGTACTTC.